A selection of T cell receptor beta chains follows, all from one sample in a study of CD8 T cells in ankylosing spondylitis. TCRdb analysed the 5' RACE reads with MiXCR anew, one entry per CDR3 protein. The data hold about 280,000 distinct CDR3 sequences, with about 20% observed a single time. Sequenced material: blood, either unsorted or a sorted T cell fraction (not recorded which). These receptors were obtained from a male donor with ankylosing spondylitis or in good health (not recorded which). Both conserved end residues are part of each CDR3. D genes are given only for firm matches. Clone size is stated in some rows and not others, as once, few, many or a class when expanded.

V: TRBV20-1; D: .; J: TRBJ1-3; size: few; CDR3: CSASLGSGNTIYF; DNA: TGCAGTGCTAGCCTGGGCTCTGGAAACACCATATATTTT
V: TRBV30; D: TRBD2; J: TRBJ2-3; size: few; CDR3: CAWSPSGGTQYF; DNA: TGTGCCTGGAGTCCCAGCGGGGGTACGCAGTATTTT
V: TRBV28; D: .; J: TRBJ2-5; size: .; CDR3: CASTHGEETQYF; DNA: TGTGCCAGCACACACGGGGAAGAGACCCAGTACTTC
V: TRBV28; D: .; J: TRBJ2-1; size: few; CDR3: CASSHRPNYNEQFF; DNA: TGTGCCAGCAGTCATAGACCTAACTACAATGAGCAGTTCTTC
V: TRBV20-1; D: .; J: TRBJ1-5; size: .; CDR3: CSARRQVKNQPQHF; DNA: TGCAGTGCTAGAAGGCAGGTTAAAAATCAGCCCCAGCATTTT
V: TRBV29-1; D: .; J: TRBJ1-3; size: many; CDR3: CSVQGAPGNTIYF; DNA: TGCAGCGTCCAGGGAGCCCCTGGAAACACCATATATTTT
V: TRBV28; D: TRBD2; J: TRBJ2-3; size: .; CDR3: CASSQDTSDDTQYF; DNA: TGTGCCAGCAGCCAAGATACTAGCGACGATACGCAGTATTTT
V: TRBV12-3/TRBV12-4; D: .; J: TRBJ1-1; size: many; CDR3: CASSFGAANTEAFF; DNA: TGTGCCAGCAGTTTTGGAGCTGCTAACACTGAAGCTTTCTTT
V: TRBV29-1; D: .; J: TRBJ2-5; size: many; CDR3: CSGETGAGETQYF; DNA: TGCAGCGGGGAGACGGGGGCAGGGGAGACCCAGTACTTC
V: TRBV12-3/TRBV12-4; D: TRBD2; J: TRBJ2-3; size: .; CDR3: CASSQGLAGLDTQYF; DNA: TGTGCCAGCAGTCAGGGACTAGCCGGTCTGGATACGCAGTATTTT
V: TRBV24-1; D: TRBD2; J: TRBJ2-2; size: .; CDR3: CATSDELAGSGELFF; DNA: TGTGCCACCAGTGATGAGCTAGCGGGATCCGGGGAGCTGTTTTTT
V: TRBV6-1; D: .; J: TRBJ1-2; size: few; CDR3: CASSERGRYGYTF; DNA: TGTGCCAGCAGTGAAAGGGGCCGCTATGGCTACACCTTC
V: TRBV6-1; D: TRBD1; J: TRBJ1-4; size: .; CDR3: CASSVGTGGPNEKLFF; DNA: TGTGCCAGCAGTGTGGGGACAGGGGGTCCTAATGAAAAACTGTTTTTT
V: TRBV5-1; D: .; J: TRBJ1-5; size: .; CDR3: CASSGGGINQPQHF; DNA: TGCGCCAGCAGTGGCGGGGGGATCAATCAGCCCCAGCATTTT
V: TRBV29-1; D: .; J: TRBJ2-4; size: few; CDR3: CSVEDQGRSDIQYF; DNA: TGCAGCGTTGAAGATCAAGGGAGAAGTGACATTCAGTACTTC
V: TRBV5-1; D: TRBD2; J: TRBJ2-1; size: .; CDR3: CASSLTSGGNNEQFF; DNA: TGCGCCAGCAGCCTAACTAGCGGGGGGAACAATGAGCAGTTCTTC
V: TRBV5-5; D: .; J: TRBJ2-5; size: .; CDR3: CASSLLGHKETQYF; DNA: TGTGCCAGCAGCTTGCTGGGTCACAAAGAGACCCAGTACTTC
V: TRBV12-3/TRBV12-4; D: .; J: TRBJ2-1; size: few; CDR3: CASSLLANLNEQFF; DNA: TGTGCCAGCAGTTTACTAGCAAATTTGAATGAGCAGTTCTTC
V: TRBV18; D: TRBD2; J: TRBJ2-1; size: .; CDR3: CASSPSSGAYNEQFF; DNA: TGTGCCAGCTCACCATCTAGCGGGGCTTACAATGAGCAGTTCTTC
V: TRBV4-1; D: .; J: TRBJ1-5; size: many; CDR3: CASSQEMTRSLSNQPQHF; DNA: TGCGCCAGCAGCCAAGAGATGACACGGTCCCTGAGCAATCAGCCCCAGCATTTT
V: TRBV30; D: TRBD2; J: TRBJ2-3; size: .; CDR3: CAWRRGTGGADTQYF; DNA: TGTGCCTGGAGAAGAGGAACGGGAGGGGCAGATACGCAGTATTTT
V: TRBV12-3/TRBV12-4; D: .; J: TRBJ1-4; size: .; CDR3: CASSQTSSGEKLFF; DNA: TGTGCCAGCAGCCAGACGTCAAGTGGCGAAAAACTGTTTTTT
V: TRBV27; D: TRBD2; J: TRBJ2-2; size: .; CDR3: CASSSQRGQLEMNTGELFF; DNA: TGTGCCAGCAGTTCACAGCGGGGCCAGCTTGAGATGAACACCGGGGAGCTGTTTTTT
V: TRBV2; D: TRBD1; J: TRBJ2-4; size: .; CDR3: CASGGTAQFIASKNIQYF; DNA: TGTGCCAGCGGTGGGACAGCCCAATTTATAGCGTCCAAAAACATTCAGTACTTC
V: TRBV20-1; D: TRBD1; J: TRBJ1-2; size: .; CDR3: CSAKGQGSGILYGYTF; DNA: TGCAGTGCTAAAGGACAGGGCTCGGGGATCCTCTATGGCTACACCTTC
V: TRBV5-1; D: .; J: TRBJ1-2; size: few; CDR3: CASSPERGSNYGYTF; DNA: TGCGCCAGCAGCCCTGAGAGAGGGTCTAACTATGGCTACACCTTC
V: TRBV5-1; D: TRBD1; J: TRBJ1-3; size: few; CDR3: CASSLRTGTGNTIYF; DNA: TGCGCCAGCAGCCTCCGGACAGGGACGGGAAACACCATATATTTT
V: TRBV28; D: TRBD1; J: TRBJ2-1; size: .; CDR3: CASNRDRVVPEQFF; DNA: TGTGCCAGCAACCGGGACAGGGTAGTTCCCGAGCAGTTCTTC
V: TRBV20-1; D: TRBD1; J: TRBJ1-5; size: .; CDR3: CSASADRGQPQHF; DNA: TGCAGTGCTAGCGCGGACAGGGGTCAGCCCCAGCATTTT
V: TRBV12-3/TRBV12-4; D: .; J: TRBJ1-3; size: few; CDR3: CASSLAAGSSGNTIYF; DNA: TGTGCCAGCAGTTTAGCGGCCGGTAGCTCTGGAAACACCATATATTTT
V: TRBV5-1; D: TRBD2; J: TRBJ2-4; size: few; CDR3: CASSETSGVNIQYF; DNA: TGCGCCAGCAGCGAGACTAGCGGAGTAAACATTCAGTACTTC
V: TRBV20-1; D: .; J: TRBJ2-3; size: .; CDR3: CSARDTGRGQYF; DNA: TGCAGTGCTAGAGATACCGGGCGGGGGCAGTATTTT
V: TRBV5-1; D: .; J: TRBJ2-3; size: .; CDR3: CASSPGGPGGDTQYF; DNA: TGCGCCAGCAGCCCGGGCGGGCCTGGGGGAGATACGCAGTATTTT
V: TRBV5-1; D: .; J: TRBJ2-1; size: few; CDR3: CASSPRGEVRNEQFF; DNA: TGCGCCAGCAGCCCCAGGGGGGAGGTTAGAAATGAGCAGTTCTTC
V: TRBV29-1; D: TRBD1; J: TRBJ2-1; size: .; CDR3: CSGGQGSYNEQFF; DNA: TGCAGCGGCGGACAGGGATCCTACAATGAGCAGTTCTTC
V: TRBV3-1; D: .; J: TRBJ2-3; size: few; CDR3: CASSLVQNTDTQYF; DNA: TGTGCCAGCAGCCTTGTCCAGAACACAGATACGCAGTATTTT